These T cell receptor beta chains were read from a single sample in a study of blood T cell repertoires in COVID-19. Measured with immunoSEQ multiplex PCR; TCRdb has only the in-frame clones, and not every one. The sample has 200,000 to 250,000 clones, around 89% seen once. Specimen: peripheral blood. Every receptor here comes from a man aged 25 to 45 with COVID-19, enrolled during active disease. CDR3s include the opening cysteine and the closing phenylalanine or tryptophan. The D gene is left open where the match is weak. Only part of the rows carry a size: once, few, many, or a class if the clone is expanded.

TRBV18	TRBJ2-1	-	-	CASSPPSMGGNEQFF	TGTGCCAGCTCACCACCGTCAATGGGGGGCAATGAGCAGTTCTTC
TRBV5-1	TRBJ1-1	-	-	CASSLEALEGGSTEAFF	TGCGCCAGCAGCTTGGAGGCCCTTGAGGGCGGTAGCACTGAAGCTTTCTTT
TRBV9	TRBJ1-3	-	-	CASSVFPGDSGNTIYF	TGTGCCAGCAGCGTTTTTCCAGGGGACTCTGGAAACACCATATATTTT
TRBV3-1/TRBV3-2	TRBJ2-3	TRBD2	-	CASSPRLAVNTQYF	TGTGCCAGCAGCCCCCGCCTAGCGGTGAATACGCAGTATTTT
TRBV7-3	TRBJ2-3	TRBD1	-	CASSRSGQGTDTQYF	TGTGCCAGCAGCCGATCGGGACAGGGGACGGATACGCAGTATTTT
TRBV11-2	TRBJ2-2	TRBD1	-	CASSRTGTTGELFF	TGTGCCAGCAGCCGGACAGGGACCACCGGGGAGCTGTTTTTT
TRBV11-2	TRBJ1-3	TRBD1	once	CASSSRGQSSGNTIYF	TGTGCCAGCAGCTCCAGGGGGCAGAGCTCTGGAAACACCATATATTTT
TRBV7-9	TRBJ2-7	TRBD1	-	CASSLTGGTGEQYF	TGTGCCAGCAGCTTGACAGGGGGGACAGGCGAGCAGTACTTC
TRBV6-6	TRBJ1-1	-	-	CASSYSGVDTEAFF	TGTGCCAGCAGTTACTCAGGGGTGGACACTGAAGCTTTCTTT
TRBV27	TRBJ2-3	-	-	CASSLVAADTQYF	TGTGCCAGCAGTTTAGTGGCCGCAGATACGCAGTATTTT
TRBV6-6	TRBJ2-7	-	-	CASSYSPRGYEQYF	TGTGCCAGCAGTTACTCCCCGAGGGGGTACGAGCAGTACTTC
TRBV14	TRBJ2-7	TRBD2	-	CASSQGSRGEYEQYF	TGTGCCAGCAGCCAAGGGAGCCGGGGGGAATACGAGCAGTACTTC
TRBV23-1	TRBJ1-4	-	once	CASSHQWSEKLFF	TGCGCCAGCAGTCACCAGTGGAGTGAAAAACTGTTTTTT
TRBV6-5	TRBJ2-7	-	-	CASRRDTNYEQYF	TGTGCCAGCAGACGGGACACCAACTACGAGCAGTACTTC
TRBV12-3/TRBV12-4	TRBJ1-2	-	-	CASSLAGLYGYTF	TGTGCCAGCAGTTTGGCAGGGCTCTATGGCTACACCTTC
TRBV7-3	TRBJ2-1	TRBD2	-	CASSFLDYRTSGSVGNEQFF	TGTGCCAGCAGCTTCCTGGACTACAGGACTAGCGGGAGTGTAGGCAATGAGCAGTTCTTC
TRBV30	TRBJ2-1	-	-	CAWSKGDLYNEQFF	TGTGCCTGGAGCAAAGGGGATCTTTACAATGAGCAGTTCTTC
TRBV6-5	TRBJ1-1	TRBD1	once	CASRKDRGNTEAFF	TGTGCCAGCAGAAAGGACAGGGGAAACACTGAAGCTTTCTTT
TRBV12-3/TRBV12-4	TRBJ2-3	-	-	CASRGSTDTQYF	TGTGCCAGCCGGGGGAGCACAGATACGCAGTATTTT
TRBV28	TRBJ1-2	TRBD1	once	CASSLGGGANGYTF	TGTGCCAGCAGTTTAGGAGGGGGCGCTAATGGCTACACCTTC
TRBV25-1	TRBJ2-7	-	few	CASRYRDYEQYF	TGTGCCAGCAGATACAGGGATTACGAGCAGTACTTC
TRBV12-3/TRBV12-4	TRBJ1-2	-	-	CASSLESATGTF	TGTGCCAGCAGTTTAGAGTCGGCTACAGGCACCTTC
TRBV5-6	TRBJ1-2	TRBD1	-	CASSLDMAGGYGYTF	TGTGCCAGCAGCTTGGATATGGCAGGGGGCTATGGCTACACCTTC
TRBV30	TRBJ2-3	TRBD1	-	CAWAIGTGNPDTQYF	TGTGCCTGGGCCATCGGGACAGGGAACCCAGATACGCAGTATTTT
TRBV6-2/TRBV6-3	TRBJ2-7	TRBD1	-	CASSGNRGPYEQYF	TGTGCCAGCAGCGGGAACAGGGGGCCCTACGAGCAGTACTTC
TRBV7-9	TRBJ2-7	TRBD1	-	CASSQQGPRGEQYF	TGTGCCAGCAGCCAACAGGGGCCGAGAGGCGAGCAGTACTTC